The clone carrying this T cell receptor beta chain was seen more than once but under ten times. Its cognate antigen is unknown. Here immunoSEQ multiplex PCR was the method, and the copy in TCRdb shows in-frame clones only, minus some. In the table there are 150,000 to 250,000 clones, more than 65% of which are singletons. These data are taken from a study of cytomegalovirus exposure and HLA in healthy donors. Study conclusions and caveats: High specificity and sensitivity for cytomegalovirus status were reported for the classifier.

Trimming pared 6 bases from V and 1 base from J, leaving 14 bases between. This CDR3 has 14 residues. The germline gives CDR1 SQVTM, CDR2 ANQGSEA. The chain is built from TRBV29-1 and TRBJ2-3; D is ambiguous. The sequencing sample was made of PBMCs. The clonotype originates from a woman aged 30 to 39 in good health and CMV-seropositive. CDR3: CSVWASLRTDTQYF. CDR3 sequence (DNA): TGCAGCGTCTGGGCCAGTTTACGCACAGATACGCAGTATTTT.